The rows below give T cell receptor beta chains drawn from one sample of a study of blood T cell repertoires in COVID-19. The data were produced by immunoSEQ multiplex PCR, yet TCRdb's version contains in-frame clones alone and is incomplete. The sample includes 150,000 to 200,000 clones, about 83% of them seen just once. Sequenced input: peripheral blood. All receptors come from a human donor in a cohort sampled during active COVID-19. The CDR3 runs from the conserved cysteine through the conserved F or W. Each record gives: D gene, J gene, V gene, clone size, CDR3 DNA, CDR3 protein. The D gene is left open where the match is weak. Rows may omit the clone size; those that give it use once, few, many or a size class.

-,TRBJ2-7,TRBV5-1,-,TGCGCCAGCAGGACAGAGGCCTACGAGCAGTACTTC,CASRTEAYEQYF
TRBD1,TRBJ1-5,TRBV28,few,TGTGCCAGCAGTTTCGGACAGGGGGCTGGCAATCAGCCCCAGCATTTT,CASSFGQGAGNQPQHF
-,TRBJ2-7,TRBV7-2,-,TGTGCCAGCAGCTTAGAGGGAAGGCAGGGCTGGGAGCAGTACTTC,CASSLEGRQGWEQYF
-,TRBJ2-1,TRBV12-3/TRBV12-4,-,TGTGCCAGCACCTTACCAGTGTACAATGAGCAGTTCTTC,CASTLPVYNEQFF
TRBD2,TRBJ2-7,TRBV27,-,TGTGCCAGCAGCCCACTAGCGGGCATAACCTACGAGCAGTACTTC,CASSPLAGITYEQYF
TRBD1,TRBJ1-2,TRBV11-3,many,TGTGCCAGCACACAGGGGGCGGCGAACTATGGCTACACCTTC,CASTQGAANYGYTF
TRBD1,TRBJ2-7,TRBV30,few,TGTGCCTGGAGGGTGACAGGGAGAGGATACGAGCAGTACTTC,CAWRVTGRGYEQYF
-,TRBJ2-7,TRBV5-6,-,TGTGCCAGCAGCTTAGATCGTCGCCGAGGGCAGCCCTCCTACGAGCAGTACTTC,CASSLDRRRGQPSYEQYF
-,TRBJ2-3,TRBV11-3,-,TGTGCCAGCAGCTTAGATGGCGGCATAGATACGCAGTATTTT,CASSLDGGIDTQYF
-,TRBJ2-3,TRBV7-2,-,TGTGCCAGCAGCTTACGTCCGGTGCTAACTAGCACAGATACGCAGTATTTT,CASSLRPVLTSTDTQYF